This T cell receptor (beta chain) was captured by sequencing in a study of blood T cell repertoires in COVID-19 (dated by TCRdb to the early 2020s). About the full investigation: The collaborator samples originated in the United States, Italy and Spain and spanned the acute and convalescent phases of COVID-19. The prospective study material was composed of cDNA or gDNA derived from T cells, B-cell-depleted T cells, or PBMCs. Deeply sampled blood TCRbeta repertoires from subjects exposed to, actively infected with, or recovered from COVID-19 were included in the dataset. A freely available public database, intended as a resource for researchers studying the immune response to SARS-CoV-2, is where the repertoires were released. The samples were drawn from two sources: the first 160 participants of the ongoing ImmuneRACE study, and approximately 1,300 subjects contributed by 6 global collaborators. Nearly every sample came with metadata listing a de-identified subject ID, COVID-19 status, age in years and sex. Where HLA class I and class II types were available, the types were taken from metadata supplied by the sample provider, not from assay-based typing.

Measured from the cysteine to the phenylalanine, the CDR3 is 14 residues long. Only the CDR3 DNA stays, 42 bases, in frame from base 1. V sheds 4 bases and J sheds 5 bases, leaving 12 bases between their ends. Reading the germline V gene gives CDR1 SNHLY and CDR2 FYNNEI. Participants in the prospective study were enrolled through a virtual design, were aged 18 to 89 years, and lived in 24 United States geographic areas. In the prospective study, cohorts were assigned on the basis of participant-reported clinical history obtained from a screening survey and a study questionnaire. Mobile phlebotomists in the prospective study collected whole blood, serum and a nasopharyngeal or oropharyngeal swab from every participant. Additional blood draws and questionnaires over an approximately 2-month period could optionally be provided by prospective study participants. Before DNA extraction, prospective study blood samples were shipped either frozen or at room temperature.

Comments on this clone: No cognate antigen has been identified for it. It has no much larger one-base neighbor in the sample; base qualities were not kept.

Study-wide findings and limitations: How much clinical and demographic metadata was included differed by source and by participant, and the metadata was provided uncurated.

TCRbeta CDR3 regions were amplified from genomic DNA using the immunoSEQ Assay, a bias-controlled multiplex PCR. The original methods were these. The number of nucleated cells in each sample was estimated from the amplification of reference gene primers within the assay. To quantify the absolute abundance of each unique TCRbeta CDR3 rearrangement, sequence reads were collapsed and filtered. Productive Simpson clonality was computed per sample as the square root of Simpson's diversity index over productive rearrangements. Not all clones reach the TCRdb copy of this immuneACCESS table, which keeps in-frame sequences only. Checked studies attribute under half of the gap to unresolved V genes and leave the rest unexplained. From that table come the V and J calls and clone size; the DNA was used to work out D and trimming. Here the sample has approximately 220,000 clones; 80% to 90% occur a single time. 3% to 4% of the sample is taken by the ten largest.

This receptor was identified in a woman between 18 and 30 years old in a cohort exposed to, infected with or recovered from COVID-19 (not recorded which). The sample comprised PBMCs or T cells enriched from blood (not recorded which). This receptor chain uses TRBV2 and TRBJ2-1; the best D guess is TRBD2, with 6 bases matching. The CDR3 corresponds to CASSVGSSDNEQFF. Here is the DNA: TGTGCCAGCAGTGTCGGGAGCTCTGACAATGAGCAGTTCTTC.